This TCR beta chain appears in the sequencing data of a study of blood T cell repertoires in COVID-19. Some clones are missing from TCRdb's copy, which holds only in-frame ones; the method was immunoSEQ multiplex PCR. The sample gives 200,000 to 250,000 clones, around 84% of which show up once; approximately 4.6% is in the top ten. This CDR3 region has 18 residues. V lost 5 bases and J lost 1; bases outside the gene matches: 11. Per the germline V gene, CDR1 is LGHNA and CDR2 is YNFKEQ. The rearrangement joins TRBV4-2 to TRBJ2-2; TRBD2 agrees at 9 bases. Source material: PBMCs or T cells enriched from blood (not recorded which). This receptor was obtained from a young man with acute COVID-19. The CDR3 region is CASSLRASGAVNTGELFF. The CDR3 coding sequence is TGTGCCAGCAGCTTGCGGGCTAGCGGGGCCGTGAACACCGGGGAGCTGTTTTTT.